This TCR beta chain was recorded in a study of shared clonotypes between healthy human individuals. Study in general: Donors, aged 18 to 49, were a couple of women and a few men.

This CDR3 contains 17 residues. Clones were read by immunoSEQ multiplex PCR, and TCRdb kept only the in-frame ones, dropping some. The data contain about 980,000 clones, 76% of them singletons. The TCR originated in a man aged 18-30 years in good health. The rearrangement uses TRBV21-1 and TRBJ2-5; the D call TRBD1 from the table was never checked on the DNA. TRBV21-1 is a pseudogene segment. Sequenced input: memory CD4+ T cells sorted from blood. The subset here: CD45RA-negative fraction. The CDR3 spells CASSKRGLTGMQETQYF. CDR3 DNA: TGTGCCAGCAGCAAAAGGGGCCTGACAGGGATGCAAGAGACCCAGTACTTC.